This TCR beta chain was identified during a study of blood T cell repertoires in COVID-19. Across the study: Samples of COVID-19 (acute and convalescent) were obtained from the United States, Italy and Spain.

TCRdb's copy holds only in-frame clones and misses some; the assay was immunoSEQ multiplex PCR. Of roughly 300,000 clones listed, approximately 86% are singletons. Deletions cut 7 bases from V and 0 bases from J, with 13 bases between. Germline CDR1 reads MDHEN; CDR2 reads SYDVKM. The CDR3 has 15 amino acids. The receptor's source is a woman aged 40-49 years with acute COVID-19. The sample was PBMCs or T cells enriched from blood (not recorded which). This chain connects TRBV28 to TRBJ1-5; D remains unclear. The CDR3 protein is CASNTQINSNQPQHF. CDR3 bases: TGTGCCAGCAACACCCAGATAAATAGCAATCAGCCCCAGCATTTT.